This TCR beta chain was retrieved from a study of brain T cells in children with intractable seizures. The study's findings and limits: Pre- and post-surgery blood differed in depth, so pre-surgery absences may be undersampling. Only CDR3 sequence similarity suggested viral specificity, without known HCMV serostatus.

The time point here: blood from clinic visit 5 months post-surgery; TSC patient then seizure free. Only cases whose brain tissue showed the highest T cell transcript signatures were sequenced. Pre-surgery treatment included at least one anti-epileptic drug. As regards this clone: The target antigen is unknown.

This CDR3 contains 12 residues. The ends were cut back, 0 bases at V and 10 bases at J, with 7 bases in the middle. The germline V gene has CDR1 MGHRA and CDR2 YSYEKL. Sequenced by immunoSEQ multiplex PCR; TCRdb stores in-frame clones only, minus some. There are hundreds of thousands of clones in the sample; over 85% occur only once, and around 5% lies in the top ten. The sample here was peripheral blood, taken more than 4 months after surgery. This chain joins TRBV4-1 and TRBJ2-1; no firm D call. The TCR was taken from a boy younger than two with tuberous sclerosis and intractable seizures. CDR3 sequence reads: CASSQEIREQFF. CDR3 DNA: TGCGCCAGCAGCCAAGAGATCAGGGAGCAGTTCTTC.